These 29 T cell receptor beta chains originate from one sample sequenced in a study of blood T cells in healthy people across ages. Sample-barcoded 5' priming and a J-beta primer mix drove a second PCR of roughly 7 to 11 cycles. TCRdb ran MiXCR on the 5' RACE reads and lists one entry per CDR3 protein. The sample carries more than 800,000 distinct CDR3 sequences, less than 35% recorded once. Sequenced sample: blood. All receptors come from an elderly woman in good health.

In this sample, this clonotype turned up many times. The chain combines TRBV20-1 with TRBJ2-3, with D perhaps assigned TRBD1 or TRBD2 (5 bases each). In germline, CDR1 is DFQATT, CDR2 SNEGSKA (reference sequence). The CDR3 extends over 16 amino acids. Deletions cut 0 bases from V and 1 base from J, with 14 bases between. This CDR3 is CSARDGAGTGTDTQYF. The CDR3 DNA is TGCAGTGCTAGAGATGGGGCAGGGACGGGCACAGATACGCAGTATTTT.

This CDR3 reads CASKLLGQGEQFF. The CDR3 DNA follows: TGTGCCAGCAAGCTATTGGGACAGGGCGAGCAGTTCTTC. The V and J genes are TRBV2 and TRBJ2-1; the match to TRBD1 covers 9 bases. The CDR3 is made up of 13 amino acids. Germline V gene lookup returns CDR1 SNHLY and CDR2 FYNNEI. V was pared by 7 bases and J by 10 bases, with 8 bases of the junction left unmatched.

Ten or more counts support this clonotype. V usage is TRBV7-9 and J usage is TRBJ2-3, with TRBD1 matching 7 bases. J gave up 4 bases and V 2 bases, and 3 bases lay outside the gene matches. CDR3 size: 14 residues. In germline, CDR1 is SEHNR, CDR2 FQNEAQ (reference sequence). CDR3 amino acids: CASSLIQGADTQYF. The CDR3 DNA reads TGTGCCAGCAGCTTAATCCAGGGGGCAGATACGCAGTATTTT. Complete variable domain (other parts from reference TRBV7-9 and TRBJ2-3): DTGVSQNPRHKITKRGQNVTFRCDPISEHNRLYWYRQTLGQGPEFLTYFQNEAQLEKSRLLSDRFSAERPKGSFSTLEIQRTEQGDSAMYLCASSLIQGADTQYFGPGTRLTVL.

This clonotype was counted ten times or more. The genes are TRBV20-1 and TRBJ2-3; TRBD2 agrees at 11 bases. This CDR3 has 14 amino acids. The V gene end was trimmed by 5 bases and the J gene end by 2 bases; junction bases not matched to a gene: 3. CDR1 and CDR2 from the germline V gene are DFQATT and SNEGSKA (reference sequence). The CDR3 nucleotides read TGCAGTGCTCTGACTAGCGGGGACACAGATACGCAGTATTTT. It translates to CSALTSGDTDTQYF.

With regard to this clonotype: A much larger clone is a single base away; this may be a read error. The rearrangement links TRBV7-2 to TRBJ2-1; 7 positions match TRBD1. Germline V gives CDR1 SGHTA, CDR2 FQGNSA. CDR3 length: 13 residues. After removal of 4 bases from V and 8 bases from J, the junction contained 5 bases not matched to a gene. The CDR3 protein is CASSSTGIDEQFF. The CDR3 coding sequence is TGTGCCAGCAGCTCGACAGGGATCGATGAGCAGTTCTTC.

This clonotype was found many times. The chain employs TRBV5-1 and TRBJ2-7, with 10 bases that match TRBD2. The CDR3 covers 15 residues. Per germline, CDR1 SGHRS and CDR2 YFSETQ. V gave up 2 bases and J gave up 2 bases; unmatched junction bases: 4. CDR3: CASSLGTSATYEQYF. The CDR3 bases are TGCGCCAGCAGCTTAGGGACTAGCGCTACCTACGAGCAGTACTTC.

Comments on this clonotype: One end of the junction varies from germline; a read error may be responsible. The CDR3: CASSGRGAYGYTF. DNA of the CDR3: TGCGCCAGCAGTGGTCGGGGCGCCTATGGCTACACCTTC. The J gene is TRBJ1-2, the V gene TRBV2; perhaps TRBD1 as D (5 bases). CDR3 size: 13 residues. The germline V gene encodes CDR1 SNHLY and CDR2 FYNNEI. The full variable domain, completed using reference TRBV2 and TRBJ1-2, is EPEVTQTPSHQVTQMGQEVILRCVPISNHLYFYWYRQILGQKVEFLVSFYNNEISEKSEIFDDQFSVERPDGSNFTLKIRSTKLEDSAMYFCASSGRGAYGYTFGSGTRLTVV.

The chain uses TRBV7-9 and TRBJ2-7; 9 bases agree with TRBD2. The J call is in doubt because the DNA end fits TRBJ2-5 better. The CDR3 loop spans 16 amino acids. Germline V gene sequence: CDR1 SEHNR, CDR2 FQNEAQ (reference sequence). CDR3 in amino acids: CASSLGREGHQETQYF. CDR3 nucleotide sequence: TGTGCCAGCAGCTTAGGGCGGGAGGGCCACCAAGAGACCCAGTACTTC.

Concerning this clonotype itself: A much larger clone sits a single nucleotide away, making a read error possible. CDR3 nucleotide sequence: TGTGCCAGCAGCGTAGGAGGGACGCCTTCCTACGAGCAGTTCTTC. Amino acid sequence: CASSVGGTPSYEQFF. This sequence joins TRBV9 and TRBJ2-1; D may be TRBD1 or TRBD2 (5 bases each). The V gene's germline CDR1 is SGDLS and CDR2 YYNGEE. This CDR3 comprises 15 residues. The germline V and J ends were trimmed by 0 bases and 10 bases, with 17 bases remaining between them.

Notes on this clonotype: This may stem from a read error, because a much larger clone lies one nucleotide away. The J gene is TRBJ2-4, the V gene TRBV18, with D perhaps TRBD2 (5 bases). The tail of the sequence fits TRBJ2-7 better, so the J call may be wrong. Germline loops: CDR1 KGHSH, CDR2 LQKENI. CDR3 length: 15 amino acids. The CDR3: CASSLPGNSISEQYF. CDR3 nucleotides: TGTGCCAGCTCGCTACCCGGGAATAGTATATCCGAGCAGTACTTC.

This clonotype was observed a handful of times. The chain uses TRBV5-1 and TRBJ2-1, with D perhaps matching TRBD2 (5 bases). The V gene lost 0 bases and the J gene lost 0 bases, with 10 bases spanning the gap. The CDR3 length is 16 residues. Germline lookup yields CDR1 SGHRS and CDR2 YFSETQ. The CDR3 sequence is CASSLEGSASYNEQFF. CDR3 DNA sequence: TGCGCCAGCAGCTTGGAGGGTAGCGCCTCCTACAATGAGCAGTTCTTC.

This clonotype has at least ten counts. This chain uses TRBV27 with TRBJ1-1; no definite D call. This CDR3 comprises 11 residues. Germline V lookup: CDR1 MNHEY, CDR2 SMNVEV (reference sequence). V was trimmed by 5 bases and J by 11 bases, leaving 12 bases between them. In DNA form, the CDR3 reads TGTGCCAGCAGTAGCGACACGAGGGCTTTCTTT. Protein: CASSSDTRAFF.

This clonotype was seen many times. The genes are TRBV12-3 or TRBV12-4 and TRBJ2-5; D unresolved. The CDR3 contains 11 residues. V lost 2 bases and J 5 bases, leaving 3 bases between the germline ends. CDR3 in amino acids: CASSLMETQYF. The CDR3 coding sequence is TGTGCCAGCAGTTTAATGGAGACCCAGTACTTC.

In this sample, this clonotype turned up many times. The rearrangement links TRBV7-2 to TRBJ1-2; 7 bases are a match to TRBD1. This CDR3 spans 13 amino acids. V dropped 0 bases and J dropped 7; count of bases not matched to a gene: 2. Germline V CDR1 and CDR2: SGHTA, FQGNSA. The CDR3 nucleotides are TGTGCCAGCAGCTTAGCTAACAGGGGTGGCTACACCTTC. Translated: CASSLANRGGYTF.

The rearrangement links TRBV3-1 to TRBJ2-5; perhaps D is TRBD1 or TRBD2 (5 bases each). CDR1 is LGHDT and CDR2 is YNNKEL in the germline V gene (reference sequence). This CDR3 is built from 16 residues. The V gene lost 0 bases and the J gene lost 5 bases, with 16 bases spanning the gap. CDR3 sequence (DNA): TGTGCCAGCAGCCAAGAGGGCAGGGTGGAGGCGGAGACCCAGTACTTC. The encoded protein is CASSQEGRVEAETQYF.

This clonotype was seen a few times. CDR3 DNA: TGCGCCAGCAGTGAGACGAGCGGGGTCGCAGATACGCAGTATTTT. Its protein is CASSETSGVADTQYF. The V and J genes are TRBV10-1 and TRBJ2-3; 7 bases fit TRBD2. Germline trimming cut 2 bases from V and 4 bases from J; bases unmatched to any gene: 6. The CDR3 totals 15 residues. Germline V gives CDR1 WNHNN, CDR2 SYGVQD (reference sequence).

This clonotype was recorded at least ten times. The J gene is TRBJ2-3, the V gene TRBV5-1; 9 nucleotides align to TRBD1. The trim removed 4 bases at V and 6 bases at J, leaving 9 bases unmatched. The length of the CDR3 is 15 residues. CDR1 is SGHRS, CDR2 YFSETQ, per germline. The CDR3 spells CASSVLGQGSDTQYF. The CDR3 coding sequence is TGCGCCAGCAGCGTACTCGGACAGGGGTCTGATACGCAGTATTTT.

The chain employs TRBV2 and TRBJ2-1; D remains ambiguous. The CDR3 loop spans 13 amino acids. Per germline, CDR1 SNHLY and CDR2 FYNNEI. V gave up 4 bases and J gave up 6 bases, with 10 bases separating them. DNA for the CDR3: TGTGCCAGCAGTGTTATTCAGTTCAATGAGCAGTTCTTC. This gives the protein CASSVIQFNEQFF.

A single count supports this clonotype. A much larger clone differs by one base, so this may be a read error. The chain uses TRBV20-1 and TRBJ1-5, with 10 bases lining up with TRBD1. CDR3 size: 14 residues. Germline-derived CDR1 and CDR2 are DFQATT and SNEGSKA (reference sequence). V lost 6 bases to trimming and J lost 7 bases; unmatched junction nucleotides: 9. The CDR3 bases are TGCAGTGCGTTGACAGGGGGCACAAGGCAGCCCCAGCATTTT. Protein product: CSALTGGTRQPQHF.

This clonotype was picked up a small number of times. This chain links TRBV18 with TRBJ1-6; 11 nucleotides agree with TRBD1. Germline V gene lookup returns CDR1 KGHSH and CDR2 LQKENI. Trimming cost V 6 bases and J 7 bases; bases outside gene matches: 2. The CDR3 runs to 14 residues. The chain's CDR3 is CASSGQGVNSPLHF. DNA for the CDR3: TGTGCCAGCTCGGGACAGGGGGTGAATTCACCCCTCCACTTT.

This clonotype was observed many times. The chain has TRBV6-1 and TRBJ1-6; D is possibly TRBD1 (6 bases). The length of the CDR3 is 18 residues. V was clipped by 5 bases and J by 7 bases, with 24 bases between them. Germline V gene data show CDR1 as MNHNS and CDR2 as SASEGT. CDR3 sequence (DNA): TGTGCCAGCAGTCCCCCGGACACAGGGACTTCCCTAAATTCACCCCTCCACTTT. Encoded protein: CASSPPDTGTSLNSPLHF.

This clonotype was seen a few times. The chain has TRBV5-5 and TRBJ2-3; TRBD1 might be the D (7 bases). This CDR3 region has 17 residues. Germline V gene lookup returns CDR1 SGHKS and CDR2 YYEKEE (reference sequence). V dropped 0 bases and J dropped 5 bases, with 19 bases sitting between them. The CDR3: CASSLGVGGQGGDTQYF. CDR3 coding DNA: TGTGCCAGCAGCTTGGGGGTAGGGGGGCAGGGGGGAGATACGCAGTATTTT.

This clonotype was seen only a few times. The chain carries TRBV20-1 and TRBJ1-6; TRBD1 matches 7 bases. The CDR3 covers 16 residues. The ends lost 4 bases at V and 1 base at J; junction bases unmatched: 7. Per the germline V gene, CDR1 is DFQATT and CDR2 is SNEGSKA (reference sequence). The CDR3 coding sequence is TGCAGTGCTAAGGACAGGAGGAATTCCTATAATTCACCCCTCCACTTT. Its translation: CSAKDRRNSYNSPLHF.

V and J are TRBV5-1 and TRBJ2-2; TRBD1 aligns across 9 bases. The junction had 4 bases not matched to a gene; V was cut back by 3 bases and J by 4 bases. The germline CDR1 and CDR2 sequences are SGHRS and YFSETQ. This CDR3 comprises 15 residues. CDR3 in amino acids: CASSSGTGPTGELFF. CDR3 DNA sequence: TGCGCCAGCAGCTCCGGGACAGGGCCCACCGGGGAGCTGTTTTTT.

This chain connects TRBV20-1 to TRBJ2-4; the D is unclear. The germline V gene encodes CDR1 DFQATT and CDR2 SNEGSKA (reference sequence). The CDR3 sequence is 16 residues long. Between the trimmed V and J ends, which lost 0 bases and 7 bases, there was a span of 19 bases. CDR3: CSARDVRDGRSNIQYF. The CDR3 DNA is TGCAGTGCTAGAGATGTAAGGGATGGACGCTCGAACATTCAGTACTTC.

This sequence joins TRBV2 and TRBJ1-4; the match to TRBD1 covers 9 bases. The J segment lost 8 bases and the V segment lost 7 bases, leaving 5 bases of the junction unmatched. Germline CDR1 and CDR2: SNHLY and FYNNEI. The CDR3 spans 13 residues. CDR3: CASNGQGREKLFF. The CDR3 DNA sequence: TGTGCCAGCAACGGACAGGGGCGAGAAAAACTGTTTTTT.

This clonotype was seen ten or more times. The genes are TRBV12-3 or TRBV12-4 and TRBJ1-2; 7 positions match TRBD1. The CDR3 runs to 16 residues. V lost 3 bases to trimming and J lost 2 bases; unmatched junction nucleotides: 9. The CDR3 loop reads CASSFQNQGGNYGYTF. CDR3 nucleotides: TGTGCCAGCAGTTTTCAGAATCAGGGGGGAAACTATGGCTACACCTTC.

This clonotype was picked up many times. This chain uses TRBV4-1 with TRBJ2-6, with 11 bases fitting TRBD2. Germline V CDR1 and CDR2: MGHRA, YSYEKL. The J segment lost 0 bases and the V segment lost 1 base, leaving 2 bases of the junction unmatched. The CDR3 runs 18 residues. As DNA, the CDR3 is TGCGCCAGCAGCCAAGGACTAGCGGGACCCTCTGGGGCCAACGTCCTGACTTTC. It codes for CASSQGLAGPSGANVLTF.

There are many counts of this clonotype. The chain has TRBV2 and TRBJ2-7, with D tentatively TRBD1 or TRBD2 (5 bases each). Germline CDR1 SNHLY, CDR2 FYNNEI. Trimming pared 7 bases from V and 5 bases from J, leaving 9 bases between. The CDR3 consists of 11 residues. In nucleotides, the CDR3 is TGTGCCAGCACGGTGGGACACGAGCAGTACTTC. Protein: CASTVGHEQYF. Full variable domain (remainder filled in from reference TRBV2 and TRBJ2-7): EPEVTQTPSHQVTQMGQEVILRCVPISNHLYFYWYRQILGQKVEFLVSFYNNEISEKSEIFDDQFSVERPDGSNFTLKIRSTKLEDSAMYFCASTVGHEQYFGPGTRLTVT.